This TCR beta chain emerged from a study of blood T cells in healthy people across ages. CDR3 size: 14 residues. In germline, CDR1 is SGHKS, CDR2 YYEKEE (reference sequence). The V gene lost 0 bases and the J gene lost 10 bases, with 15 bases spanning the gap. Each of the donors had around 9 milliliters of peripheral blood drawn into EDTA-treated Vacutainer tubes. Combining a sample-barcoded 5' primer with a J-beta primer mix, a second PCR ran for roughly 7 to 12 cycles. Every cDNA molecule carried a tag from a template-switch adaptor bearing 12 random nucleotides. TCRdb itself ran the 5' RACE reads through MiXCR, one entry per CDR3 protein. Of about 1 million distinct CDR3 sequences detected, 45% appear once; the ten largest clones hold about 20%.

The receptor comes from a woman between 55 and 75 years old in good health. Sequencing was done on a sample of blood. The genes are TRBV5-5 and TRBJ2-3; D may correspond to TRBD1 or TRBD2 (6 bases each). CDR3 bases: TGTGCCAGCAGCTTGGATTCTAGGGGGGATGCGCAGTATTTT. This codes for CASSLDSRGDAQYF.